The 2 T cell receptor beta chains given below trace back to one sample, sequenced in a study of identical twins. TCRdb reprocessed the 5' RACE reads via MiXCR and lists one record per CDR3 protein. The table shows around 220,000 distinct CDR3 sequences, with over 12% occurring only once. The sample comprised memory (CD45RO+) T cells sorted from blood. Receptor source: a woman aged 18-35 years in good health.

This clonotype has just a few counts. This chain connects TRBV11-3 to TRBJ2-1; D not resolved. The CDR3 spans 13 residues. The germline V and J ends were trimmed by 8 bases and 6 bases, with 14 bases remaining between them. Germline CDR1 is SGHNT and CDR2 is YENEEA. CDR3 sequence: CASRRGVGNEQFF. In DNA form, the CDR3 reads TGTGCCAGCCGACGAGGTGTGGGCAATGAGCAGTTCTTC.

This clonotype was counted between two and nine times. The chain recombines TRBV6-2 or TRBV6-3 with TRBJ2-1; 15 bases align to TRBD2. Germline assignment: CDR1 MNHEY and CDR2 SVGEGT. The trim removed 0 bases at V and 8 bases at J, leaving 11 bases unmatched. This CDR3 has 19 residues. CDR3 coding DNA: TGTGCCAGCAGTTACTCCTCTCTTTCCGGGACTAGCGGGAGGTATGAGCAGTTCTTC. Translated, it gives CASSYSSLSGTSGRYEQFF.